This T cell receptor (beta chain) comes out of a study of blood T cell repertoires in COVID-19. Study overall: The origin of the acute and convalescent COVID-19 samples was the United States, Italy and Spain. Sources were T cells, B-cell-depleted T cells, or PBMCs; the material itself was cDNA or gDNA.

Sequenced by immunoSEQ multiplex PCR; TCRdb stores in-frame clones only, minus some. The sample includes some 150,000 clones, about nine tenths of them seen just once. This clone appeared a few times. Trimming cost V 3 bases and J 5 bases, with 13 bases left between them. Germline CDR1 and CDR2: DFQATT and SNEGSKA (reference sequence). The CDR3 has 14 amino acids. The sequence was collected from a human donor in a cohort sampled during active COVID-19. Sample: peripheral blood. The chain uses TRBV20-1 and TRBJ1-4, with D tentatively TRBD1 (6 bases). For the CDR3, the DNA is TGCAGTGCTAGTTGGGGGGGCCGGAATGAAAAACTGTTTTTT. Its protein is CSASWGGRNEKLFF.